The 10 T cell receptor beta chains given below trace back to one sample, sequenced in a study of response to subunit inactivated influenza vaccine. TCRdb passed the RT-PCR reads through MiXCR, listing each CDR3 protein once. This sample has under 200,000 distinct CDR3 sequences; about 12% occur once, and the top ten carry 25% to 35%. This sample also appeared in a second study, on T cells expressing NK-cell markers. As that report states: The authors made TCR beta cDNA libraries by 5'RACE template switching. This switching added a universal primer site and UMIs.

Sequenced material: CD8+ T cells sorted from PBMCs, taken about 11 days after vaccination. These receptors were obtained from a man aged 45 to 65 who received an inactivated influenza vaccine.

This clonotype was counted a few times. The rearrangement joins TRBV15 to TRBJ2-3, with D maybe TRBD2 (6 bases). The CDR3 runs 17 residues. V shed 0 bases and J shed 1 base, with 14 bases lying between them. Germline values: CDR1 LNHNV, CDR2 YYDKDF (reference sequence). CDR3 sequence (DNA): TGTGCCACCAGCAGAGATTTTCTGGGACTTGGCACAGATACGCAGTATTTT. It codes for CATSRDFLGLGTDTQYF.

This sequence joins TRBV6-1 and TRBJ2-1; a possible D gene is TRBD1 (6 bases). Germline V CDR1 and CDR2: MNHNS, SASEGT. V lost 6 bases and J lost 2, with 17 bases in between. CDR3 length: 16 amino acids. The CDR3 DNA reads as TGTGCCAGCAGCCCGAAGGGGGTCCCCACCTACAATGAGCAGTTCTTC. It is translated as CASSPKGVPTYNEQFF.

With regard to this clonotype: One junction end disagrees with the germline gene, perhaps due to a read error. CDR3: CASRGTDKQYF. The CDR3 bases are TGTGCCAGCAGGGGGACAGATAAGCAGTATTTT. The V and J genes are TRBV9 and TRBJ2-3; 7 bases are a match to TRBD1. Germline CDR1 SGDLS, CDR2 YYNGEE. This CDR3 has 11 amino acids. Variable domain in full (rest from reference TRBV9 and TRBJ2-3): DSGVTQTPKHLITATGQRVTLRCSPRSGDLSVYWYQQSLDQGLQFLIQYYNGEERAKGNILERFSAQQFPDLHSELNLSSLELGDSALYFCASRGTDKQYFGPGTRLTVL.

This chain joins TRBV4-1 and TRBJ1-6, with D uncertain. CDR3 length: 12 residues. The V gene lost 4 bases and the J gene lost 7 bases, with 5 bases spanning the gap. Germline loops: CDR1 MGHRA, CDR2 YSYEKL. CDR3 coding DNA: TGCGCCAGCAGCCTCCAGAATTCACCCCTCCACTTT. It translates to CASSLQNSPLHF.

To note about this clonotype: A much larger clone is a single base away; this may be a read error. This rearrangement joins TRBV28 to TRBJ2-3; 14 bases fit TRBD2. CDR1 and CDR2 (germline): MDHEN, SYDVKM. The CDR3 runs to 18 residues. With 5 bases clipped from V and 0 bases from J, the junction kept 7 bases outside the gene matches. The CDR3 DNA sequence: TGTGCCAGCAGTCGTCGGGGACTAGCGGGAGAAAGCACAGATACGCAGTATTTT. Protein: CASSRRGLAGESTDTQYF.

The V and J genes are TRBV12-3 or TRBV12-4 and TRBJ2-1, with 8 bases that match TRBD2. V lost 6 bases, J lost 12 bases, and 16 bases stayed unmatched. The CDR3 runs 15 residues. CDR3 amino acids: CASSRSGLVRGVQFF. In DNA, the CDR3 is TGTGCCAGCAGCCGCTCGGGACTAGTGAGGGGAGTGCAGTTCTTC.

This chain joins TRBV13 and TRBJ1-1; no clear D. V was clipped by 3 bases and J by 7 bases, with 24 bases between them. Germline V gene lookup returns CDR1 PRHDT and CDR2 FYEKMQ (reference sequence). The CDR3 loop spans 17 amino acids. CDR3 residues: CASSLSLTTGIVGEAFF. CDR3 bases: TGTGCCAGCAGCTTGAGTTTAACAACGGGGATAGTCGGTGAAGCTTTCTTT.

The rearrangement uses TRBV5-1 and TRBJ2-1; 7 nucleotides match TRBD1. Germline CDR1 is SGHRS and CDR2 is YFSETQ. V shed 0 bases and J 0 bases; nucleotides not matched to a gene: 6. The CDR3 runs to 17 residues. Here the CDR3 DNA reads TGCGCCAGCAGCTTGGGACACCGGGACAGCTCCTACAATGAGCAGTTCTTC. Translating it yields CASSLGHRDSSYNEQFF. Together with reference TRBV5-1 and TRBJ2-1, the CDR3 gives the full variable domain: KAGVTQTPRYLIKTRGQQVTLSCSPISGHRSVSWYQQTPGQGLQFLFEYFSETQRNKGNFPGRFSGRQFSNSRSEMNVSTLELGDSALYLCASSLGHRDSSYNEQFFGPGTRLTVL.

This clonotype was seen ten or more times. The chain employs TRBV27 and TRBJ1-5; D unclear. The CDR3 consists of 14 residues. The germline gives CDR1 MNHEY, CDR2 SMNVEV (reference sequence). The V end was cut by 5 bases, the J end by 3 bases, with 11 bases between. CDR3 in amino acids: CASSPSGYNQPQHF. As DNA, the CDR3 is TGTGCCAGCAGTCCTAGCGGATACAATCAGCCCCAGCATTTT.

The sample holds many counts of this clonotype. V is TRBV7-2 and J is TRBJ2-1, with D possibly being TRBD2 (6 bases). V was clipped by 5 bases and J by 7 bases, with 15 bases between them. Germline V gene data show CDR1 as SGHTA and CDR2 as FQGNSA. This CDR3 region has 14 residues. CDR3 loop: CASSHLAPTNEQFF. The CDR3 nucleotides read TGTGCCAGCAGCCATCTAGCGCCAACGAATGAGCAGTTCTTC.